What follows are 13 T cell receptor beta chains derived from one specimen sequenced in a study of blood T cell repertoires in COVID-19. Data came from immunoSEQ multiplex PCR; TCRdb stores just in-frame clones and leaves some out. The profile shows approximately 500,000 clones, 85% to 90% of them singletons. Sequencing was carried out using peripheral blood. The receptor set was obtained from a woman between 45 and 65 years old with COVID-19, enrolled during active disease.

V is TRBV3-1 (or the pseudogene TRBV3-2) and J is TRBJ1-5; TRBD1 matches 9 bases. The CDR3 is 14 amino acids. Germline assignment: CDR1 LGHDT and CDR2 YNNKEL (reference sequence). J was trimmed by 9 bases and V by 4 bases; bases with no gene match: 7. CDR3 DNA: TGTGCCAGCAGCCCAGGGGACAGGGAGGGGCCCCAGCATTTT. It codes for CASSPGDREGPQHF.

This chain joins TRBV27 and TRBJ2-3; possibly TRBD1 for D (6 bases). The V end lost 8 bases, the J end lost 2 bases, and 14 bases lay between the germline ends. Per germline, CDR1 MNHEY and CDR2 SMNVEV (reference sequence). The CDR3 spans 14 residues. CDR3 bases: TGTGCCAGCCGGTCGACAGGCGCCACAGATACGCAGTATTTT. Its protein product is CASRSTGATDTQYF.

The chain recombines TRBV4-2 with TRBJ1-2, with D uncertain. The germline V gene has CDR1 LGHNA and CDR2 YNFKEQ. The length of the CDR3 is 15 residues. V was cut by 0 bases and J by 6 bases, with 14 bases left in between. This CDR3 reads CASSQDRTGLDGYTF. DNA for the CDR3: TGTGCCAGCAGCCAAGATCGAACGGGTTTGGATGGCTACACCTTC.

V and J are TRBV4-1 and TRBJ1-5; D is unresolved. In germline, CDR1 is MGHRA, CDR2 YSYEKL. The CDR3 runs 16 residues. The V gene lost 6 bases and the J gene lost 3 bases, with 18 bases spanning the gap. The CDR3 DNA reads TGCGCCAGCAGGTACGTATATGGCGGATACAATCAGCCCCAGCATTTT. Protein sequence: CASRYVYGGYNQPQHF.

This clone was seen just once. The V and J genes are TRBV5-4 and TRBJ1-5; D call uncertain. Between the trimmed V and J ends, which lost 0 bases and 8 bases, there was a span of 9 bases. Germline V gene data show CDR1 as SGHNT and CDR2 as YYREEE (reference sequence). The CDR3 is 13 amino acids. The CDR3 coding sequence is TGTGCCAGCAGCTTGGGCGGGAGGGAGCCCCAGCATTTT. It is translated as CASSLGGREPQHF.

This rearrangement joins TRBV19 to TRBJ1-4; D is undetermined. V lost 6 bases and J 7 bases, leaving 15 bases between the germline ends. This CDR3 region has 14 residues. CDR1 is LNHDA, CDR2 SQIVND, per germline (reference sequence). CDR3 sequence (DNA): TGTGCCAGTAGCCTTTCAACCGGTCGTGAAAAACTGTTTTTT. It specifies CASSLSTGREKLFF.

The chain carries TRBV12-5 and TRBJ2-1; 12 nucleotides align to TRBD1. V was clipped by 6 bases and J by 2 bases; unmatched bases: 8. This CDR3 has 17 residues. In germline, CDR1 is LGHNT, CDR2 FRNRAP. The CDR3 sequence: CASGLTGTGGAYNEQFF. For the CDR3, the DNA is TGTGCTAGTGGGTTAACCGGGACAGGGGGCGCCTACAATGAGCAGTTCTTC.

This chain uses TRBV19 with TRBJ1-2, with D tentatively TRBD1 (5 bases). V lost 3 bases and J lost 8, with 16 bases in between. CDR1 and CDR2 from the germline V gene are LNHDA and SQIVND (reference sequence). CDR3 length: 14 residues. The CDR3 here is CASSMGGESDGYTF. In DNA form, the CDR3 reads TGTGCCAGTAGTATGGGGGGGGAATCGGACGGCTACACCTTC.

The chain links TRBV18 to TRBJ1-1; no clear D gene. Germline CDR1 KGHSH, CDR2 LQKENI. The V end was cut by 3 bases, the J end by 10 bases, with 21 bases between. This CDR3 has 15 residues. The CDR3 spells CASSPPMEVIWGAFF. Here the CDR3 DNA reads TGTGCCAGCTCACCCCCAATGGAGGTCATCTGGGGAGCTTTCTTT.

This rearrangement joins TRBV6-6 to TRBJ1-5; 9 nucleotides match TRBD1. Germline CDR1 is MNHNY and CDR2 is SVGAGI (reference sequence). Trimming cost V 5 bases and J 7 bases; bases outside gene matches: 12. This CDR3 is built from 16 residues. The CDR3 here is CASSHAPGTGRQPQHF. Written as DNA, the CDR3 is TGTGCCAGCAGTCACGCCCCCGGGACAGGGAGGCAGCCCCAGCATTTT.

This clone was detected only once. The chain carries TRBV18 and TRBJ2-7, with a tentative D call TRBD2 (5 bases). The V gene's germline CDR1 is KGHSH and CDR2 LQKENI. The CDR3 has 15 amino acids. The V and J ends lost 6 bases and 1 base respectively, with 16 bases between them. CDR3 sequence (DNA): TGTGCCAGCTCGGACGGACTTTCCGCTTCCTACGAGCAGTACTTC. It encodes CASSDGLSASYEQYF.

V and J are TRBV12-3 or TRBV12-4 and TRBJ2-7; D call uncertain. This CDR3 is built from 12 residues. V was trimmed by 3 bases and J by 6 bases, leaving 9 bases between them. CDR3 loop: CASSFLPSEQYF. The CDR3 nucleotides are TGTGCCAGCAGTTTCCTACCCTCCGAGCAGTACTTC.

This clone was seen a single time. The chain links TRBV5-1 to TRBJ1-6, with D perhaps TRBD1 (6 bases). CDR1 is SGHRS, CDR2 YFSETQ, per germline. The CDR3 runs 20 residues. V was pared by 0 bases and J by 0 bases, with 19 bases between. The CDR3 protein is CASSLVPLGTSSSYNSPLHF. The CDR3 DNA reads as TGCGCCAGCAGCTTGGTCCCATTGGGGACATCAAGCTCCTATAATTCACCCCTCCACTTT.